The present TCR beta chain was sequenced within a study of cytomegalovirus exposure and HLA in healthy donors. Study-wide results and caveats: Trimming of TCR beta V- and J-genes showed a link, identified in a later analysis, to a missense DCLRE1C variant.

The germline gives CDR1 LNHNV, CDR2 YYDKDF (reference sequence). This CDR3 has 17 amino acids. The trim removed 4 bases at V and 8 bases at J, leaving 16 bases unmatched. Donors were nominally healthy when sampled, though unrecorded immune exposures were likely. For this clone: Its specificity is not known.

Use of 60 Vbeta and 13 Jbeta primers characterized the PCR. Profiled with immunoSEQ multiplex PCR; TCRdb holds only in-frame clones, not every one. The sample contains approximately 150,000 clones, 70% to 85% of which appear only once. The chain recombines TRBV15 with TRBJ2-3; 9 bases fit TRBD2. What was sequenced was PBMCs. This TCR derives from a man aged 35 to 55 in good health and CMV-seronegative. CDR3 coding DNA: TGTGCCACCAGCAACTTTAACCGCGGCGGGGGGGGAAGTACGCAGTATTTT. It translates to CATSNFNRGGGGSTQYF.